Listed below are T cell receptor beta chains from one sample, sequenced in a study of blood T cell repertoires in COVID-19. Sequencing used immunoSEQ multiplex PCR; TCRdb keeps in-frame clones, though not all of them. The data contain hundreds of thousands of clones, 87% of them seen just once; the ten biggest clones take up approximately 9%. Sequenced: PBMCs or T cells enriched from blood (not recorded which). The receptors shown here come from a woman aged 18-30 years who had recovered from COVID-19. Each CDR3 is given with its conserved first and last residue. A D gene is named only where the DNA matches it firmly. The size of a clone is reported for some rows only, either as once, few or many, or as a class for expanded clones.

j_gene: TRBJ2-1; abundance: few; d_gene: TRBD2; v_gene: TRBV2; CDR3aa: CASSAALAGILNEQFF; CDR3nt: TGTGCCAGCAGTGCTGCACTAGCGGGGATACTTAATGAGCAGTTCTTC
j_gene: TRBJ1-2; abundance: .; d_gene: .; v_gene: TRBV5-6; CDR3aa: CASSLYWLEQIRNYGYTF; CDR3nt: TGTGCCAGCAGCTTGTATTGGCTTGAACAGATTCGTAACTATGGCTACACCTTC
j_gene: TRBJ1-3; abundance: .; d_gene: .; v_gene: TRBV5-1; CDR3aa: CASSLGQSGNTIYF; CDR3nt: TGCGCCAGCAGCCTGGGACAATCCGGAAACACCATATATTTT
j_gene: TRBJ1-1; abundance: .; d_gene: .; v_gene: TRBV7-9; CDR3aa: CASSSPRQVNTEAFF; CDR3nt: TGTGCCAGCAGCTCGCCCAGGCAGGTTAACACTGAAGCTTTCTTT
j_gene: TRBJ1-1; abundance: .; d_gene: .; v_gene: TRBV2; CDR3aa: CASSAFIDTEAFF; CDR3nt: TGTGCCAGCAGTGCCTTTATCGACACTGAAGCTTTCTTT
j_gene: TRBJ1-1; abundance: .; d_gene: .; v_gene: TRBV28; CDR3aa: CASSFTQAYTEAFF; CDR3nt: TGTGCCAGCAGTTTCACACAGGCCTACACTGAAGCTTTCTTT
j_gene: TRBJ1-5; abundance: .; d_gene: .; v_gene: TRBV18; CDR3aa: CASSSPLRGGRKFQPQHF; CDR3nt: TGTGCCAGCTCATCACCTTTAAGGGGGGGACGGAAATTTCAGCCCCAGCATTTT
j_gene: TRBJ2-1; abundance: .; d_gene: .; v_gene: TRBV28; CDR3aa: CASSLYGAVNNEQFF; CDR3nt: TGTGCCAGCAGTTTATATGGTGCGGTCAACAATGAGCAGTTCTTC
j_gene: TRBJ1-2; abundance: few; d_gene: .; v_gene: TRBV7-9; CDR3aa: CASSLGSGRLAHYGYTF; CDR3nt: TGTGCCAGCAGCTTAGGTAGTGGCCGCCTAGCCCACTATGGCTACACCTTC
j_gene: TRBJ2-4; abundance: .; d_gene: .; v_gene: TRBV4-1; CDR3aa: CASSQAVPPNIQYF; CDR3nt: TGCGCCAGCAGCCAAGCTGTCCCTCCAAACATTCAGTACTTC
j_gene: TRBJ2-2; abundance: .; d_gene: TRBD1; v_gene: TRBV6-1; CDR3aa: CASSDAKDRLGGELFF; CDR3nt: TGTGCCAGCAGTGATGCCAAGGACAGGTTGGGCGGGGAGCTGTTTTTT
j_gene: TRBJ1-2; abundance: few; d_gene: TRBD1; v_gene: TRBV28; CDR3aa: CASGPPGTGSGYGYTF; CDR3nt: TGTGCCAGCGGGCCGCCCGGGACAGGGTCCGGCTATGGCTACACCTTC
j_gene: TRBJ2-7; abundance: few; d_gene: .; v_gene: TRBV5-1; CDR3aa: CASSLSQGPEQYF; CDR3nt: TGCGCCAGCAGCTTGAGTCAGGGTCCCGAGCAGTACTTC
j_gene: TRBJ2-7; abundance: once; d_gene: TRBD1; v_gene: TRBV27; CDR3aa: CASSPTGQGAYEQYF; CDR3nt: TGTGCCAGCAGTCCGACGGGACAGGGGGCCTACGAGCAGTACTTC
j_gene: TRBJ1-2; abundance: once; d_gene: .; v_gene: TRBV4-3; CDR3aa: CASSQEIGGHYGYTF; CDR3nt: TGCGCCAGCAGCCAAGAGATAGGCGGTCACTATGGCTACACCTTC
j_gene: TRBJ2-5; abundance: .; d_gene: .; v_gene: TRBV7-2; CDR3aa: CASSYQGGETQYF; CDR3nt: TGTGCCAGCAGCTACCAGGGTGGTGAGACCCAGTACTTC
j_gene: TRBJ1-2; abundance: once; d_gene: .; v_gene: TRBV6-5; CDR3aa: CASSYRGAGVGYTF; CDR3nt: TGTGCCAGCAGTTATAGGGGCGCAGGGGTAGGCTACACCTTC
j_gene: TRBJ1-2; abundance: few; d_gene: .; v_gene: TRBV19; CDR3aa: CASSPLGPGGYTF; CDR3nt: TGTGCCAGTAGCCCCTTGGGGCCCGGTGGCTACACCTTC
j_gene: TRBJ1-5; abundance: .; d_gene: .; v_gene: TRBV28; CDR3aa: CASSQDLSAYSNQPQHF; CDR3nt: TGTGCCAGCAGCCAGGATCTATCCGCCTATAGCAATCAGCCCCAGCATTTT
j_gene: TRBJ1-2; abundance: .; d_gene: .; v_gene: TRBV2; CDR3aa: CASSATGSAIYGYTF; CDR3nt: TGTGCCAGCAGTGCCACCGGGTCAGCAATCTATGGCTACACCTTC
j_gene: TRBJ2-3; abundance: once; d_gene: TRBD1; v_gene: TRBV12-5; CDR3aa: CASGLAYGDRATGDTQYF; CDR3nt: TGTGCTAGTGGTTTGGCCTACGGGGACAGGGCTACGGGAGATACGCAGTATTTT
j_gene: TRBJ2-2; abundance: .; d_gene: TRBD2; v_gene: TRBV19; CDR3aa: CASTPIAGRANTGELFF; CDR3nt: TGTGCCAGTACCCCCATAGCGGGACGCGCGAACACCGGGGAGCTGTTTTTT
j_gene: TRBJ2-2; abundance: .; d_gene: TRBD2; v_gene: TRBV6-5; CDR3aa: CASILAGDTGELFF; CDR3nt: TGTGCCAGCATCCTAGCGGGAGACACCGGGGAGCTGTTTTTT
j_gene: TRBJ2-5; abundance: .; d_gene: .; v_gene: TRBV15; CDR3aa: CATSSTFGSGVETQYF; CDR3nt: TGTGCCACCAGCTCAACCTTTGGTTCCGGGGTAGAGACCCAGTACTTC
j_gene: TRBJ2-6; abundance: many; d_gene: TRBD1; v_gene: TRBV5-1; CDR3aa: CASSWTGGSGANVLTF; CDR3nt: TGCGCCAGCAGCTGGACAGGGGGTTCCGGGGCCAACGTCCTGACTTTC
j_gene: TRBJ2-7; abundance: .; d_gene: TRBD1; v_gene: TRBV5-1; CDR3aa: CASTQGATTYEQYF; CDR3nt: TGCGCCAGCACCCAGGGGGCGACCACCTACGAGCAGTACTTC
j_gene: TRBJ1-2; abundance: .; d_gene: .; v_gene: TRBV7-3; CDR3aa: CASSLSAGAGPYSYGYTF; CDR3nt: TGTGCCAGCAGCTTATCCGCAGGGGCGGGCCCTTATAGTTATGGCTACACCTTC
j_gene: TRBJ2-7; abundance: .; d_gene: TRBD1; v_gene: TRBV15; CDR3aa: CATSIGQGASYEQYF; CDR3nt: TGTGCCACCAGCATCGGACAGGGAGCCTCCTACGAGCAGTACTTC
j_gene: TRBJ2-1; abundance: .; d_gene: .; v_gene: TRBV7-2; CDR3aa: CASSAGASSYNEQFF; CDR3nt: TGTGCCAGCAGCGCGGGGGCTAGCTCCTACAATGAGCAGTTCTTC
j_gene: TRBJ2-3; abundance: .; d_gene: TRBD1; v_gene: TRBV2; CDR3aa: CASIRGQVGLHKDTQYF; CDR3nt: TGTGCCAGCATAAGGGGGCAAGTTGGTTTACACAAGGATACGCAGTATTTT
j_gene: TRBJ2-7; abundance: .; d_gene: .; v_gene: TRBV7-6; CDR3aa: CASSLAGALSYEQYF; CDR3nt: TGTGCCAGCAGCTTAGCAGGGGCTCTCTCCTACGAGCAGTACTTC
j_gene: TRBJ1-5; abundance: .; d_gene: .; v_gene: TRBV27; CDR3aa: CASSFTRGGNQPQHF; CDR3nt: TGTGCCAGCAGTTTTACCAGGGGAGGCAATCAGCCCCAGCATTTT
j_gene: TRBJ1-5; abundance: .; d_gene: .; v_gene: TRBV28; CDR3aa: CASSVLLAESNQPQHF; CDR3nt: TGTGCCAGCTCAGTTTTATTAGCAGAGAGCAATCAGCCCCAGCATTTT
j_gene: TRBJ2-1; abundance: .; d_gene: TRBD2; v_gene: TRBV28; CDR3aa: CASSSGLAPRSEQFF; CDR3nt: TGTGCCAGCAGTTCAGGACTAGCGCCCCGTAGTGAGCAGTTCTTC
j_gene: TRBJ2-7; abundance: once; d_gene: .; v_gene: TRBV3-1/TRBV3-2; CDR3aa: CASSRNVGSISYEQYF; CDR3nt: TGTGCCAGCAGCCGGAACGTGGGCTCCATCTCCTACGAGCAGTACTTC
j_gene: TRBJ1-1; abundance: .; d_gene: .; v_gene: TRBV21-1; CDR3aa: CASSKGGQVNTEAFF; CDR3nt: TGTGCCAGCAGCAAAGGGGGACAGGTGAACACTGAAGCTTTCTTT
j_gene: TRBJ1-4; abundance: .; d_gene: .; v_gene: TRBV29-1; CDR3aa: CSVAPSTNEKLFF; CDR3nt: TGCAGCGTTGCCCCTTCAACTAATGAAAAACTGTTTTTT
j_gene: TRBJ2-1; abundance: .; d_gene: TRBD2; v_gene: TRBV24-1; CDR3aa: CATSRGAGGYYNEQFF; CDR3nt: TGTGCCACCAGTCGGGGAGCGGGAGGGTATTACAATGAGCAGTTCTTC
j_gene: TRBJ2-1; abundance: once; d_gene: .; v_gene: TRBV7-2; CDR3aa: CASSRPGGYEQFF; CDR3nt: TGTGCCAGCAGCCGCCCGGGCGGGTATGAGCAGTTCTTC
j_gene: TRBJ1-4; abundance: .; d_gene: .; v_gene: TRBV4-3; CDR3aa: CASSQVIGQNNEKLFF; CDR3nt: TGCGCCAGCAGCCAAGTTATCGGACAGAATAATGAAAAACTGTTTTTT
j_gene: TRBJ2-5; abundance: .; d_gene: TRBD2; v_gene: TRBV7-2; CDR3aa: CASSPVGGTSVTQYF; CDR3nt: TGTGCCAGCAGTCCCGTAGGCGGGACTAGTGTGACCCAGTACTTC
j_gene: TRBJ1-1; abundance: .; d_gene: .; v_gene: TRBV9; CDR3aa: CASSPRQATNTEAFF; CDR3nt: TGTGCCAGCAGCCCCCGACAGGCGACGAACACTGAAGCTTTCTTT
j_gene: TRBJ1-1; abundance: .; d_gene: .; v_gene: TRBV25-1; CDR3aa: CASRDYLTEAFF; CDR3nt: TGTGCCAGCAGGGACTACCTGACTGAAGCTTTCTTT
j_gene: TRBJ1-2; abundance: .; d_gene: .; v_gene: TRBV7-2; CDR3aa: CASSFHSQATNYGYTF; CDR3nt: TGTGCCAGCAGCTTCCATTCACAGGCTACTAACTATGGCTACACCTTC
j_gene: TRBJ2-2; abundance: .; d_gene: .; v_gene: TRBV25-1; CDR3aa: CASKRTNTGELFF; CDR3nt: TGTGCCAGCAAGCGGACGAACACCGGGGAGCTGTTTTTT
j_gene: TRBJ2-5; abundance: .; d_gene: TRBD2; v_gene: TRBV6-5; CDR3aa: CASSVLGGRGETQYF; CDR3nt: TGTGCCAGCAGCGTTCTTGGTGGGAGGGGAGAGACCCAGTACTTC
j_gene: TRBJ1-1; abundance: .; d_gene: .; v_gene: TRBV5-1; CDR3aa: CASEPGGMNTEAFF; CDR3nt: TGCGCCTCCGAACCCGGGGGTATGAACACTGAAGCTTTCTTT
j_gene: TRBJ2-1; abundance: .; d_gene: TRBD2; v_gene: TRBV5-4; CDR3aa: CASSFIGTSGRNEQFF; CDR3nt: TGTGCCAGCAGCTTCATAGGGACTAGCGGGAGGAATGAGCAGTTCTTC
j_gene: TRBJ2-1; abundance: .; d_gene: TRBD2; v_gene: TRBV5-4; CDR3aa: CASSLGTSGVSYNEQFF; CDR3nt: TGTGCCAGCAGCCTCGGGACTAGCGGGGTCTCCTACAATGAGCAGTTCTTC
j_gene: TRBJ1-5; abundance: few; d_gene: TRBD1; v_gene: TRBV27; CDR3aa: CASGQGRSQPQHF; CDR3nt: TGTGCCAGCGGACAGGGGCGGTCTCAGCCCCAGCATTTT
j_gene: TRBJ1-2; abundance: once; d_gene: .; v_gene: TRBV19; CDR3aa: CASSTPQGRGGYTF; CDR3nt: TGTGCCAGTAGTACCCCCCAGGGGCGAGGGGGCTACACCTTC
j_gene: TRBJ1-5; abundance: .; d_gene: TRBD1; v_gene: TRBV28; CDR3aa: CASSDLDRGLQQPQHF; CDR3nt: TGTGCCAGCAGTGACCTGGACAGGGGGCTCCAACAGCCCCAGCATTTT
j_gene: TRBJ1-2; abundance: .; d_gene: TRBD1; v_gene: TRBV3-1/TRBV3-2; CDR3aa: CASSLGTAERSLANYGYTF; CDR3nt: TGTGCCAGCAGCCTCGGGACAGCCGAAAGAAGCCTAGCTAACTATGGCTACACCTTC
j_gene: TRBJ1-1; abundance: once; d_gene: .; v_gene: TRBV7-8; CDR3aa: CASSLGLTVNTEAFF; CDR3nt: TGTGCCAGCAGCTTAGGTTTGACAGTGAACACTGAAGCTTTCTTT
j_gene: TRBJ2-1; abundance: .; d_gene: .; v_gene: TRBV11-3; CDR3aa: CASSLGHRRGINEQFF; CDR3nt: TGTGCCAGCAGCTTGGGACACCGGAGAGGTATCAATGAGCAGTTCTTC
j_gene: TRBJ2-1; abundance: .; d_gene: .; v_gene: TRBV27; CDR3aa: CASSFDPASHPYNEQFF; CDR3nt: TGTGCCAGCAGTTTTGACCCCGCTAGTCATCCCTACAATGAGCAGTTCTTC
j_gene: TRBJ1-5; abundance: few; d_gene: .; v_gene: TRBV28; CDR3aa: CASTGAASSNQPQHF; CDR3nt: TGTGCCAGCACGGGAGCGGCCTCAAGCAATCAGCCCCAGCATTTT